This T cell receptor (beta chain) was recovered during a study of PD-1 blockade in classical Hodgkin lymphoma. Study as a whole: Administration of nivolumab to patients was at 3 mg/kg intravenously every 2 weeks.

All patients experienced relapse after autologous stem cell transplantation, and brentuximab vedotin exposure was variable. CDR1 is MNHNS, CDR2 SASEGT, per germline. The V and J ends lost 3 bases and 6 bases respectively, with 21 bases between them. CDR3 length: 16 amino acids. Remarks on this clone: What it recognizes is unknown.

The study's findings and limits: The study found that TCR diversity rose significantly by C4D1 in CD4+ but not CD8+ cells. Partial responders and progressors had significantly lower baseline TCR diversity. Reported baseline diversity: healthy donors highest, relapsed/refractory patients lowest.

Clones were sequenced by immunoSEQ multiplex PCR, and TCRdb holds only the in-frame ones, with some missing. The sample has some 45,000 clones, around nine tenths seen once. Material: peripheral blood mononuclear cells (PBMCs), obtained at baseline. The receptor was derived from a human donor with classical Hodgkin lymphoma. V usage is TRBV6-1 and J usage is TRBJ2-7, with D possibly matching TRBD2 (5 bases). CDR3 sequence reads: CASSDVLRVVNPEQYF. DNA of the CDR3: TGTGCCAGCAGTGATGTTTTGAGGGTAGTCAATCCCGAGCAGTACTTC.